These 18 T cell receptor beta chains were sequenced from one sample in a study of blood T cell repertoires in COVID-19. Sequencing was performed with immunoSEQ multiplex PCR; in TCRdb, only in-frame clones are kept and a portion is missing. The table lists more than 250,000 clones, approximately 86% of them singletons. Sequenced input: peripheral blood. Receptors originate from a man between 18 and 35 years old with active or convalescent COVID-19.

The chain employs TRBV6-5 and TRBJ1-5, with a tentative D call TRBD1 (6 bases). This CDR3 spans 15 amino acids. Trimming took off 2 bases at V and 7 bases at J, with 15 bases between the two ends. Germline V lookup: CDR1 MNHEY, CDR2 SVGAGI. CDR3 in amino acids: CASSYVRGSEQPQHF. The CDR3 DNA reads TGTGCCAGCAGTTACGTAAGGGGGAGCGAACAGCCCCAGCATTTT.

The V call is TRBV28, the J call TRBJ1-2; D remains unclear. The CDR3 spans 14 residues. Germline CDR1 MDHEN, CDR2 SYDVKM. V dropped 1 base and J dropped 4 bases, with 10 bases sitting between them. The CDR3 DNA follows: TGTGCCAGCAGTTTATTTGCAGTCCGCTATGGCTACACCTTC. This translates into CASSLFAVRYGYTF.

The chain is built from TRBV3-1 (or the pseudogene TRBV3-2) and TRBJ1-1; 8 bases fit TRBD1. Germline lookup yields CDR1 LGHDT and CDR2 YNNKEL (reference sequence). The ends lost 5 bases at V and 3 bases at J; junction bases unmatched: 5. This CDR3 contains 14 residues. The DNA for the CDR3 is TGTGCCAGCAGCTCCGGACAGGGCCACACTGAAGCTTTCTTT. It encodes CASSSGQGHTEAFF.

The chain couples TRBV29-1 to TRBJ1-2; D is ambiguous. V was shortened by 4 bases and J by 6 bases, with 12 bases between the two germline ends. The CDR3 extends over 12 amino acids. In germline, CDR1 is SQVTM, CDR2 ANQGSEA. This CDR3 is CSVATRWDGYTF. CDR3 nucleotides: TGCAGCGTTGCTACGCGGTGGGATGGCTACACCTTC.

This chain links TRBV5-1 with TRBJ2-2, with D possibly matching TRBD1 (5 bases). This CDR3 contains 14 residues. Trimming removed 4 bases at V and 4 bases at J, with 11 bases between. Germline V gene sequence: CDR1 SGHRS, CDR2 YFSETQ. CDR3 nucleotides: TGCGCCAGCAGCCCGCCGACAGTCACCGGGGAGCTGTTTTTT. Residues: CASSPPTVTGELFF.

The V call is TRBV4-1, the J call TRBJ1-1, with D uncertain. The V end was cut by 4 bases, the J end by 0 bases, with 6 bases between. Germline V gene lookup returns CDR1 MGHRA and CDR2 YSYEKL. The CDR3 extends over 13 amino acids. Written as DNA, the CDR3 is TGCGCCAGCAGCCGACAACTGAACACTGAAGCTTTCTTT. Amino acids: CASSRQLNTEAFF.

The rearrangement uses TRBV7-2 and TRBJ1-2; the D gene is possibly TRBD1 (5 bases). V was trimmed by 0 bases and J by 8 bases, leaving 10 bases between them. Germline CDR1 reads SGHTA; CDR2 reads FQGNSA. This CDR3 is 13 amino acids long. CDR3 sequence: CASSLAREGGYTF. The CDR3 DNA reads TGTGCCAGCAGCTTAGCCAGGGAGGGGGGCTACACCTTC.

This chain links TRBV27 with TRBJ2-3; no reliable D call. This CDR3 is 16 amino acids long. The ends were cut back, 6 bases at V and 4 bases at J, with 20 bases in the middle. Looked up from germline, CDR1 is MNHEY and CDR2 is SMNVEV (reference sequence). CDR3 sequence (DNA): TGTGCCAGCAGCCTACTACGAATTCATCACGCAGATACGCAGTATTTT. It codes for CASSLLRIHHADTQYF.

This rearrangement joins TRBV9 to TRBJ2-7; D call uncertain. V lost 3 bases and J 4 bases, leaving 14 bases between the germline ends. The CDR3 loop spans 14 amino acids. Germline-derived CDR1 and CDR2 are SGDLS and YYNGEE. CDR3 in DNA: TGTGCCAGCAGCGGACATGTCCAGAGTTACGAGCAGTACTTC. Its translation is CASSGHVQSYEQYF.

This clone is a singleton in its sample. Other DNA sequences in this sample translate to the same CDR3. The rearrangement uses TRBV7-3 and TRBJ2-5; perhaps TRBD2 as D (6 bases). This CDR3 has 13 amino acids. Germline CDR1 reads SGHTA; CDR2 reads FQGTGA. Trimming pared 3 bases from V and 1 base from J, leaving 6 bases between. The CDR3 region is CASSLGLQETQYF. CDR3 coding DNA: TGTGCCAGCAGCTTGGGACTCCAAGAGACCCAGTACTTC.

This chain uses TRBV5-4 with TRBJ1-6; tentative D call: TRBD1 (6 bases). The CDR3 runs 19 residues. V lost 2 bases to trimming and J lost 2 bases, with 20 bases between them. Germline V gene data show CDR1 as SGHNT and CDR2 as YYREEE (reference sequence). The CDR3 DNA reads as TGTGCCAGCAGCTTAAATAGGGACACGGGTCTAACCTATAATTCACCCCTCCACTTT. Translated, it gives CASSLNRDTGLTYNSPLHF. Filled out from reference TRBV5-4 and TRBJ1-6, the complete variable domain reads ETGVTQSPTHLIKTRGQQVTLRCSSQSGHNTVSWYQQALGQGPQFIFQYYREEENGRGNFPPRFSGLQFPNYSSELNVNALELDDSALYLCASSLNRDTGLTYNSPLHFGNGTRLTVT.

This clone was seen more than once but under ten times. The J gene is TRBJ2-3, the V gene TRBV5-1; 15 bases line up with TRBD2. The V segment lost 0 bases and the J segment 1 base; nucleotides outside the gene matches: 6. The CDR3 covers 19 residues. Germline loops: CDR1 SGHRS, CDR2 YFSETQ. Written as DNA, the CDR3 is TGCGCCAGCAGCTTGGGCGGACTAGCGGGGGGGAGGCGCACAGATACGCAGTATTTT. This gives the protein CASSLGGLAGGRRTDTQYF.

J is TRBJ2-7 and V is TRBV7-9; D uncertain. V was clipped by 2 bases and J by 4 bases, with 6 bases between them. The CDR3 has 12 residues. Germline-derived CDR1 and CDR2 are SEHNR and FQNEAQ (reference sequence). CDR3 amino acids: CASSLSVYEQYF. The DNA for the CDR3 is TGTGCCAGCAGCTTATCAGTATACGAGCAGTACTTC.

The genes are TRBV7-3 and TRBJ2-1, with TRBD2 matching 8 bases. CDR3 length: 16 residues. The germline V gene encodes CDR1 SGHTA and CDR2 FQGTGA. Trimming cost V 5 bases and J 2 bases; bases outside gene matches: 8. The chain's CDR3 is CASSPGGRAAYNEQFF. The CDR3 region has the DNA TGTGCCAGCAGCCCGGGGGGGCGGGCGGCCTACAATGAGCAGTTCTTC.

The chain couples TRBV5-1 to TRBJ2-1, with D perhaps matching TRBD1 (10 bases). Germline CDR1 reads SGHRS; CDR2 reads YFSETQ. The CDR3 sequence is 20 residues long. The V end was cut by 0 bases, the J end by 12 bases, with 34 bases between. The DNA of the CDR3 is TGCGCCAGCAGCTTGGGCCCCGGGACAGGGGTTGATCTAGCGGGGCCGGGGCAGTTCTTC. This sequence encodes CASSLGPGTGVDLAGPGQFF.

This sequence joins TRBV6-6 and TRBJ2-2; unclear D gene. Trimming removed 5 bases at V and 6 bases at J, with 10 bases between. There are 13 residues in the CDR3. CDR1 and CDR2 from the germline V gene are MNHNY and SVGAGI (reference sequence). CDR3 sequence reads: CASSTDSAGELFF. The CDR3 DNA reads TGTGCCAGCAGTACCGACTCTGCCGGGGAGCTGTTTTTT.

The CDR3 loop is CASGFRDRGYGYTF. Here the CDR3 DNA reads TGTGCTAGTGGCTTCCGGGACAGGGGATATGGCTACACCTTC. The chain carries TRBV12-5 and TRBJ1-2; 10 bases match TRBD1. This CDR3 is built from 14 residues. Trimming removed 6 bases from V and 5 bases from J; junction bases left unmatched: 6. From germline, CDR1 is LGHNT and CDR2 FRNRAP.

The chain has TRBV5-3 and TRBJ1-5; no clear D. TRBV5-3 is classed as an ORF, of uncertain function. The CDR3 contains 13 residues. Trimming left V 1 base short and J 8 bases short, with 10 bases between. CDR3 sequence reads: CARSLSQEKPQHF. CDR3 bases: TGTGCCAGAAGCTTGAGCCAGGAAAAGCCCCAGCATTTT.